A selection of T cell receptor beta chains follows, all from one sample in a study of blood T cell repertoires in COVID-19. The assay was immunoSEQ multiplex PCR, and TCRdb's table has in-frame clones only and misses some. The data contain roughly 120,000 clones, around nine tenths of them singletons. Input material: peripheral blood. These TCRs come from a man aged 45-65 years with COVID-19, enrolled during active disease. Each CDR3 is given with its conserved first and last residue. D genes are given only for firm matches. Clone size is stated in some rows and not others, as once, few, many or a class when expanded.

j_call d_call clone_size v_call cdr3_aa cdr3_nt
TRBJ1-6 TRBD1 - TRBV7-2 CASSLGARGIGQGGSPLHF TGTGCCAGCAGCTTAGGGGCTAGGGGAATCGGACAGGGGGGGTCACCCCTCCACTTT
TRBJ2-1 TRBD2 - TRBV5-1 CAGTSGSSDEQFF TGCGCCGGTACTAGCGGGAGTAGCGATGAGCAGTTCTTC
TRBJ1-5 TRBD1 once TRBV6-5 CASMRTGRNQPQHF TGTGCCAGCATGAGGACAGGGAGGAATCAGCCCCAGCATTTT
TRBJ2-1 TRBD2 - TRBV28 CASSLLSSGSNEQFF TGTGCCAGCAGTTTATTGTCTAGCGGGAGTAATGAGCAGTTCTTC
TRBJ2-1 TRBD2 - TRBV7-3 CASSLIGPSGNDEQFF TGTGCCAGCAGCTTAATAGGGCCTAGCGGGAACGATGAGCAGTTCTTC
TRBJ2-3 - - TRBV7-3 CASSPLSGSADTQYF TGTGCCAGCAGCCCCCTTTCTGGGAGTGCAGATACGCAGTATTTT
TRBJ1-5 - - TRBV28 CASSFRGQPQHF TGTGCCAGCAGTTTTCGGGGTCAGCCCCAGCATTTT
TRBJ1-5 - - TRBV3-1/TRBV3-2 CASSQGARDQPQHF TGTGCCAGCAGCCAAGGGGCCAGAGATCAGCCCCAGCATTTT
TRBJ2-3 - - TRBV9 CASSLQVDTDTQYF TGTGCCAGCAGCCTCCAGGTCGACACAGATACGCAGTATTTT
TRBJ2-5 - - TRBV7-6 CASSLSGIETQYF TGTGCCAGCAGCTTATCAGGGATAGAGACCCAGTACTTC
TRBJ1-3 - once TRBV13 CASSLGGRGSGNTIYF TGTGCCAGCAGCTTAGGGGGGAGAGGGTCTGGAAACACCATATATTTT
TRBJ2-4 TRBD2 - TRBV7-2 CASSLAMTSGSQNIQYF TGTGCCAGCAGCTTAGCGATGACTAGCGGCAGCCAAAACATTCAGTACTTC
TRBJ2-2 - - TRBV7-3 CASSLNTLSTGELFF TGTGCCAGCAGCTTGAATACGTTGAGCACCGGGGAGCTGTTTTTT
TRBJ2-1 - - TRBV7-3 CASSPFVAALFYNEQFF TGTGCCAGCAGCCCCTTCGTAGCGGCCCTTTTCTACAATGAGCAGTTCTTC
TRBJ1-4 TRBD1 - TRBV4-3 CASSQDLGDRGQGEKLFF TGCGCCAGCAGCCAAGATCTGGGGGACAGGGGGCAGGGAGAAAAACTGTTTTTT
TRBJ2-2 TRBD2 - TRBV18 CASSPVLAGANTGELFF TGTGCCAGCTCACCAGTTCTAGCGGGAGCGAACACCGGGGAGCTGTTTTTT
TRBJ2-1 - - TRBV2 CANSISSLNEQFF TGTGCCAACAGCATTTCTAGCCTCAATGAGCAGTTCTTC